Shown below are 5 T cell receptor beta chains from a single sample sequenced in a study of blood T cell repertoires in COVID-19. The repertoire was sequenced with immunoSEQ multiplex PCR; TCRdb's copy has only in-frame clones and lacks some. This sample has some 160,000 clones, with over 75% found just once. What was sequenced was peripheral blood. The receptors originated from a man in his sixties or seventies with active or convalescent COVID-19.

The V gene is TRBV29-1, the J gene TRBJ1-4; no reliable D call. There are 11 residues in the CDR3. Trimming pared 7 bases from V and 8 bases from J, leaving 11 bases between. Germline V lookup: CDR1 SQVTM, CDR2 ANQGSEA. The CDR3 here is CSGGSFEKLFF. Written as DNA, the CDR3 is TGCAGCGGGGGTTCCTTCGAAAAACTGTTTTTT.

The CDR3 protein is CASSPTGGTQETQYF. The CDR3 DNA reads TGTGCCAGCTCTCCGACAGGTGGTACACAAGAGACCCAGTACTTC. This rearrangement joins TRBV18 to TRBJ2-5; possibly TRBD1 for D (6 bases). This CDR3 is 15 amino acids long. Germline CDR1 KGHSH, CDR2 LQKENI. Trimming left V 6 bases short and J 2 bases short, with 16 bases between.

CDR3 DNA: TGTGCCAGCAGTGTGGGACAGGATAGCAATCAGCCCCAGCATTTT. Translating it yields CASSVGQDSNQPQHF. The chain is built from TRBV6-6 and TRBJ1-5, with 8 bases that match TRBD1. V shed 5 bases and J 0 bases; nucleotides not matched to a gene: 3. Germline V gives CDR1 MNHNY, CDR2 SVGAGI (reference sequence). CDR3 length: 15 amino acids.

This sequence joins TRBV2 and TRBJ1-2; D not resolved. From germline, CDR1 is SNHLY and CDR2 FYNNEI. Trimming cost V 8 bases and J 4 bases, with 8 bases left between them. CDR3 length: 11 amino acids. The CDR3: CASAVAYGYTF. The CDR3 bases are TGTGCCAGCGCCGTGGCCTATGGCTACACCTTC.

This rearrangement joins TRBV19 to TRBJ2-7; 7 bases align to TRBD1. CDR1 and CDR2 (germline): LNHDA, SQIVND (reference sequence). CDR3 length: 15 amino acids. The V segment lost 5 bases and the J segment 5 bases; nucleotides outside the gene matches: 12. The chain's CDR3 is CASSLRQGRLHEQYF. The CDR3 region has the DNA TGTGCCAGTAGTTTGAGACAGGGACGGTTGCACGAGCAGTACTTC.